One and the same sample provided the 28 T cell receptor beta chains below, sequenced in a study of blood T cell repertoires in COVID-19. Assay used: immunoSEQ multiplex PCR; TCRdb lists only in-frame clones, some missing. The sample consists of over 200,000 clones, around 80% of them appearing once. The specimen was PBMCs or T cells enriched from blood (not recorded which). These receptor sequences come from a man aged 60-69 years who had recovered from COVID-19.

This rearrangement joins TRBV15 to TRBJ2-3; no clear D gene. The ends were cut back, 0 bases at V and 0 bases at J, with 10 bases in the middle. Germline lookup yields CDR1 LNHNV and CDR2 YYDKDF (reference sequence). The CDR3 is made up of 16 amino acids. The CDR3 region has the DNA TGTGCCACCAGCAGAGATAAGACAAAAAGCACAGATACGCAGTATTTT. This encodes CATSRDKTKSTDTQYF.

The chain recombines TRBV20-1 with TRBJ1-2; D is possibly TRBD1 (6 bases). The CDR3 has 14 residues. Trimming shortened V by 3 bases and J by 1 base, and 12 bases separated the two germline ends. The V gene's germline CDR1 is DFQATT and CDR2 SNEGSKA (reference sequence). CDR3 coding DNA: TGCAGTGCTAGTCGGGGGGCCCTTAACTATGGCTACACCTTC. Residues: CSASRGALNYGYTF.

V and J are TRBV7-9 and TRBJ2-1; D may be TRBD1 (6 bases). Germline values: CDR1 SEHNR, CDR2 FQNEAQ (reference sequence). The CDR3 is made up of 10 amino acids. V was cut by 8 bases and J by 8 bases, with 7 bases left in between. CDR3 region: CASHRDEQFF. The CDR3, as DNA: TGTGCCAGCCACAGGGATGAGCAGTTCTTC.

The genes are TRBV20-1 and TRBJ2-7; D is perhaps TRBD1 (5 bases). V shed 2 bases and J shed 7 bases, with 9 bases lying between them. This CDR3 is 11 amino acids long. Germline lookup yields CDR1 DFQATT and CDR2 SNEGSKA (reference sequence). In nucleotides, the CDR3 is TGCAGTGCTAGAACCCGGACAGAGCAGTACTTC. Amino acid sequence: CSARTRTEQYF.

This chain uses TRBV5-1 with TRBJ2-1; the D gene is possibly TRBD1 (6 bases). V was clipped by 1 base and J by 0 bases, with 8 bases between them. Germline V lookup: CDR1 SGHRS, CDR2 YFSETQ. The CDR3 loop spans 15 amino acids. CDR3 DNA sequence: TGCGCCAGCAGCTTGACAGGGAGCTCCTACAATGAGCAGTTCTTC. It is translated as CASSLTGSSYNEQFF.

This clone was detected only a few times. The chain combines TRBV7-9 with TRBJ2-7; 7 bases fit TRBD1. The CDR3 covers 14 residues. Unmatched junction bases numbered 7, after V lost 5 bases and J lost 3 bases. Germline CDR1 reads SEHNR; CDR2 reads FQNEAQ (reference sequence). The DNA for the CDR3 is TGTGCCAGCAGCCCTAGACAGGGAAACTACGAGCAGTACTTC. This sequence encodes CASSPRQGNYEQYF.

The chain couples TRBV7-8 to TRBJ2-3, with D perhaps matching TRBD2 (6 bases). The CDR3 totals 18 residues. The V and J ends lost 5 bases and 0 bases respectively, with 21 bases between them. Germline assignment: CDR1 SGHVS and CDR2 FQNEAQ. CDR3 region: CASSPSRVGRGSTDTQYF. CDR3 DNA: TGTGCCAGCAGCCCGTCGCGAGTTGGGCGGGGCAGCACAGATACGCAGTATTTT.

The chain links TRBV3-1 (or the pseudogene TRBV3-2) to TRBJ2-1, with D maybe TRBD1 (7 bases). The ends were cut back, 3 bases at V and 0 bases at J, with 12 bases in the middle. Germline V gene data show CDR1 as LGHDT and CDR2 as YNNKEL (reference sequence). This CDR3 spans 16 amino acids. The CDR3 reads CASSQGGQNSYNEQFF. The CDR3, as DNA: TGTGCCAGCAGCCAGGGGGGACAGAACTCCTACAATGAGCAGTTCTTC.

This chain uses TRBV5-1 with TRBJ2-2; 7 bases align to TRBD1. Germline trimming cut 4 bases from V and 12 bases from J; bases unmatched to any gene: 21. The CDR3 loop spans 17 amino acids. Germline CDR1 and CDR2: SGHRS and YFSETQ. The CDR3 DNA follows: TGCGCCAGCAGCCTGGACTGGGACAGTTACGGCTATGGGAAGCTGTTTTTT. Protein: CASSLDWDSYGYGKLFF.

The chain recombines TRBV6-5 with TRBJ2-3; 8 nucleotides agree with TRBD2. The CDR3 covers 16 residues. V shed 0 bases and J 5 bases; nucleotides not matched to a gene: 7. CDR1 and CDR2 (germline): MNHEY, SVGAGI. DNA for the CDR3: TGTGCCAGCAGTTACTCTCCGGGGGGGCTGGGAGATACGCAGTATTTT. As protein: CASSYSPGGLGDTQYF.

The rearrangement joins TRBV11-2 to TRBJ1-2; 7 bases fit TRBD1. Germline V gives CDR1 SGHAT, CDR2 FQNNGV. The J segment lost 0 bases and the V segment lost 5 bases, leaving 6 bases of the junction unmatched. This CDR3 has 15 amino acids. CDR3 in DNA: TGTGCCAGCAGCCTTACCGGGACAGCTAACTATGGCTACACCTTC. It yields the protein CASSLTGTANYGYTF.

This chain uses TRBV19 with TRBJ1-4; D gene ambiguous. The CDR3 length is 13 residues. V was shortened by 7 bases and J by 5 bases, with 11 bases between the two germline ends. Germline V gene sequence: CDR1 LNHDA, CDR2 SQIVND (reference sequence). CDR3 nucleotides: TGTGCCAGTAACGGGTTTCTCAATGAAAAACTGTTTTTT. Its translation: CASNGFLNEKLFF.

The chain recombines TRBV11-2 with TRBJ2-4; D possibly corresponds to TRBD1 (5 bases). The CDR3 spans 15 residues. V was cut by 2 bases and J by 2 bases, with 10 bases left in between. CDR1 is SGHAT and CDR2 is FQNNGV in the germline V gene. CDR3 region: CASSLSSGSKNIQYF. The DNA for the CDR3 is TGTGCCAGCAGCTTAAGTTCAGGGTCCAAAAACATTCAGTACTTC.

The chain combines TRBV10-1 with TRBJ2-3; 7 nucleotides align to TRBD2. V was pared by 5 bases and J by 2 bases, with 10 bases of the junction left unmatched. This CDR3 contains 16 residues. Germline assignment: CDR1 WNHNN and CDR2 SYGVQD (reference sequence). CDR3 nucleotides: TGCGCCAGCAGTCCCTTAGCGGGCGGGACCACAGATACGCAGTATTTT. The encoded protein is CASSPLAGGTTDTQYF.

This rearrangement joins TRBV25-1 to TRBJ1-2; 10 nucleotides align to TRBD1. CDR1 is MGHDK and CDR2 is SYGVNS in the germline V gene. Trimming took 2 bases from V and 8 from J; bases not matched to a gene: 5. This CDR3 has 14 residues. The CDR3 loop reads CASSERQGAAGYTF. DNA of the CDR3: TGTGCCAGCAGTGAACGACAGGGGGCGGCCGGCTACACCTTC.

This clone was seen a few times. In DNA, the CDR3 is TGTGCCAGCAGCCAATTTAGACAGGGGGCCTACGAGCAGTACTTC. This encodes CASSQFRQGAYEQYF. V and J are TRBV4-2 and TRBJ2-7; 9 nucleotides match TRBD1. CDR3 length: 15 amino acids. The ends lost 2 bases at V and 2 bases at J; junction bases unmatched: 4. Germline-derived CDR1 and CDR2 are LGHNA and YNFKEQ.

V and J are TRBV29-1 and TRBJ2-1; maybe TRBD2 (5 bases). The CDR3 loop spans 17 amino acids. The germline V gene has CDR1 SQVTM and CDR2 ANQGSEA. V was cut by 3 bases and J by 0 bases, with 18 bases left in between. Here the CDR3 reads CSVEDPKDSYSYNEQFF. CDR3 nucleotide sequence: TGCAGCGTTGAGGACCCGAAGGACTCATACTCCTACAATGAGCAGTTCTTC.

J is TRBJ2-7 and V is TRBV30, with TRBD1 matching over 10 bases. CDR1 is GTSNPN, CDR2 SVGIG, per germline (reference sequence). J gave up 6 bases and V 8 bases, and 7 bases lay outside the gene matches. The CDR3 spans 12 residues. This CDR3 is CAGGQGIGEQYF. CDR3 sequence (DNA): TGTGCCGGGGGACAGGGGATAGGCGAGCAGTACTTC.

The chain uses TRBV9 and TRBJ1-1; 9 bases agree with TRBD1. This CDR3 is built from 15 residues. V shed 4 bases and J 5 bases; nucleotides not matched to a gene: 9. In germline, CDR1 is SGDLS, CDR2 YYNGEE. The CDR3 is CASSHNGQGRTEAFF. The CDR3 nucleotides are TGTGCCAGCAGCCATAACGGACAGGGGCGGACTGAAGCTTTCTTT.

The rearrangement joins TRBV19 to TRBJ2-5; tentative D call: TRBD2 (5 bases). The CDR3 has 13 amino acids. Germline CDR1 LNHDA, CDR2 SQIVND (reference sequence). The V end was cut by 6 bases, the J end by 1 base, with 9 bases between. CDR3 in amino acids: CASRERSQETQYF. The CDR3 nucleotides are TGTGCCAGTAGGGAGCGGAGCCAAGAGACCCAGTACTTC. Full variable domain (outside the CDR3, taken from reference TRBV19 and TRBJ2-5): DGGITQSPKYLFRKEGQNVTLSCEQNLNHDAMYWYRQDPGQGLRLIYYSQIVNDFQKGDIAEGYSVSREKKESFPLTVTSAQKNPTAFYLCASRERSQETQYFGPGTRLLVL.

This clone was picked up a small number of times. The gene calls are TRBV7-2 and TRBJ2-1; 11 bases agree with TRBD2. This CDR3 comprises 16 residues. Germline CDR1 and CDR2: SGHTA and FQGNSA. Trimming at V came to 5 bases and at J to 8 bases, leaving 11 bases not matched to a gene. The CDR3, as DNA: TGTGCCAGCAGCCCGGAACCGGGACTAGCGGTGGATGAGCAGTTCTTC. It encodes CASSPEPGLAVDEQFF.

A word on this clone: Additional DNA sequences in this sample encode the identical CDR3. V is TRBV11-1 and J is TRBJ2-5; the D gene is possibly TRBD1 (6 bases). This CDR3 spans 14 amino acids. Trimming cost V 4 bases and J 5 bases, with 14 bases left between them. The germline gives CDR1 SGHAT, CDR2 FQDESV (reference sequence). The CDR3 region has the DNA TGTGCCAGCAGCTATCCAGGGGCTGGGGAGACCCAGTACTTC. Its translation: CASSYPGAGETQYF.

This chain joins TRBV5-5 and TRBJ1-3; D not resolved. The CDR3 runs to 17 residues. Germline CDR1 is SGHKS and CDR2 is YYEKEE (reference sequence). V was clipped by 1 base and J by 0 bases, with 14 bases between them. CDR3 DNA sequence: TGTGCCAGCAGCTTGCGCCAGGCGCCATACTCTGGAAACACCATATATTTT. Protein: CASSLRQAPYSGNTIYF.

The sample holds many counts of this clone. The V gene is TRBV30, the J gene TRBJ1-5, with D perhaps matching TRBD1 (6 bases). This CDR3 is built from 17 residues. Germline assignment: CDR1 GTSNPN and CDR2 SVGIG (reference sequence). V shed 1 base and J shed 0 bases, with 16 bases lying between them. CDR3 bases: TGTGCCTGGAGTGACAACCACCGGACAGATAGCAATCAGCCCCAGCATTTT. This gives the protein CAWSDNHRTDSNQPQHF.

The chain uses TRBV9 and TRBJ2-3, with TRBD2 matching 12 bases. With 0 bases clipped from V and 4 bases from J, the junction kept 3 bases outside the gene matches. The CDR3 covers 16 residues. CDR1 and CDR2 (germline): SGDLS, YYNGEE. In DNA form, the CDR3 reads TGTGCCAGCAGCGTAGCTAGCGGGGGGGAGGCAGATACGCAGTATTTT. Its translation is CASSVASGGEADTQYF. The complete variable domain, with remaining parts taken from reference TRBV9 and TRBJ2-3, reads DSGVTQTPKHLITATGQRVTLRCSPRSGDLSVYWYQQSLDQGLQFLIQYYNGEERAKGNILERFSAQQFPDLHSELNLSSLELGDSALYFCASSVASGGEADTQYFGPGTRLTVL.

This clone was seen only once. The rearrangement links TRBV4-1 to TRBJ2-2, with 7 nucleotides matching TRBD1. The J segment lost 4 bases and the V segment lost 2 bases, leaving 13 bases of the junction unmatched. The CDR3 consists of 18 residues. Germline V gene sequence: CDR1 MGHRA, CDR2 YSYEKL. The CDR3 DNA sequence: TGCGCCAGCAGCCAAAGTGCCCCGGGACAGATCTTCACCGGGGAGCTGTTTTTT. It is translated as CASSQSAPGQIFTGELFF.

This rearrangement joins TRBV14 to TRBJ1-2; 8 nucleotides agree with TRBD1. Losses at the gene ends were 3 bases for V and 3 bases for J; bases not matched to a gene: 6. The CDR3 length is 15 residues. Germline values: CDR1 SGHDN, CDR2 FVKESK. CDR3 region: CASSQTRTGHYGYTF. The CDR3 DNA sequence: TGTGCCAGCAGCCAGACACGGACAGGGCACTATGGCTACACCTTC.

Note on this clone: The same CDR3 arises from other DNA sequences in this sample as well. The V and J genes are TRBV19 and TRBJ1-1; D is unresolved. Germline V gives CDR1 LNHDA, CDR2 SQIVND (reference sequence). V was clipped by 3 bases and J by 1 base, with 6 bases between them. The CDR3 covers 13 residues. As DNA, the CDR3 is TGTGCCAGTAGTATGGGGAGGAACACTGAAGCTTTCTTT. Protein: CASSMGRNTEAFF.